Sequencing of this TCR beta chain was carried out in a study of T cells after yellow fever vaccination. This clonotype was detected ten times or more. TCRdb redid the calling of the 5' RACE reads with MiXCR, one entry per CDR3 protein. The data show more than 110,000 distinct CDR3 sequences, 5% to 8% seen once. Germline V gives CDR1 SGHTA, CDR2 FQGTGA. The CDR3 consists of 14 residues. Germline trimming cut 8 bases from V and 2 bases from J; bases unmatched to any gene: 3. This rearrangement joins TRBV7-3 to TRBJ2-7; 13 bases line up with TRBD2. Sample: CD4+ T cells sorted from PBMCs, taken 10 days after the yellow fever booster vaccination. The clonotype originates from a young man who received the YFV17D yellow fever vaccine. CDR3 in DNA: TGTGCCAGCCCAGGACTAGCGGGGGCCTACGAGCAGTACTTC. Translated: CASPGLAGAYEQYF.